This T cell receptor beta chain was observed in a study of graft-versus-host responses after intestinal transplantation. Study information: The transplants performed in recipients were multivisceral, liver-intestinal, or isolated intestinal. For 2 to 4 years after anti-thymocyte globulin induction, all recipients took tacrolimus and steroids. Study observations and caveats: Recipient bone marrow held GvH clones, some seen earlier in ileum or blood.

The germline V gene encodes CDR1 MDHEN and CDR2 SYDVKM. This CDR3 contains 15 residues. V shed 2 bases and J shed 7 bases, with 15 bases lying between them. Concerning this clone itself: As yet, its antigen is unknown.

Only in-frame clones appear in the TCRdb table, and some are missing; sequencing was by immunoSEQ multiplex PCR. The table records some 87,000 clones, over 80% of them present only once. Material: unstimulated CD8+ T cells sorted from spleen or lymph node cells, obtained before transplant. The clonotype originates from a human donor who was the organ donor for an intestinal transplant. J is TRBJ1-5 and V is TRBV28; D unresolved. The CDR3 protein is CASSLRGLGEQPQHF. In DNA, the CDR3 is TGTGCCAGCAGTTTACGGGGTTTGGGTGAACAGCCCCAGCATTTT.